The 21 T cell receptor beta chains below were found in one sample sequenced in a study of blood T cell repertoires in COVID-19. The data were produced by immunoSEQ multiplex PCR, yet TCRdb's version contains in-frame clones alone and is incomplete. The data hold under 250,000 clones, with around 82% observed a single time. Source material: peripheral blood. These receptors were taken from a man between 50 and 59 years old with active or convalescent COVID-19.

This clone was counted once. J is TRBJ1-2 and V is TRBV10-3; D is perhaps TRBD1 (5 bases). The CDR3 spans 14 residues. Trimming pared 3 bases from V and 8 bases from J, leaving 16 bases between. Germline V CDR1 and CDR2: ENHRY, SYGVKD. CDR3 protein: CAISEAAGTRGYTF. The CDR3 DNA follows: TGTGCCATCAGTGAAGCGGCAGGGACTCGGGGCTACACCTTC.

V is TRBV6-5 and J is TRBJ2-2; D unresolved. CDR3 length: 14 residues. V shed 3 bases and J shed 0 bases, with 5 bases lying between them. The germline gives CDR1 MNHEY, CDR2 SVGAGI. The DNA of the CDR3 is TGTGCCAGCAGTTATGCGCCGAACACCGGGGAGCTGTTTTTT. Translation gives CASSYAPNTGELFF.

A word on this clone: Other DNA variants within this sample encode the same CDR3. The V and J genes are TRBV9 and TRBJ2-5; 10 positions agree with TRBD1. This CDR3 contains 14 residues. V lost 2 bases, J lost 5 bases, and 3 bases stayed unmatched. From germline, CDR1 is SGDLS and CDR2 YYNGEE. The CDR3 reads CASSVGQGRETQYF. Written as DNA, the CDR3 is TGTGCCAGCAGCGTGGGACAGGGGCGTGAGACCCAGTACTTC.

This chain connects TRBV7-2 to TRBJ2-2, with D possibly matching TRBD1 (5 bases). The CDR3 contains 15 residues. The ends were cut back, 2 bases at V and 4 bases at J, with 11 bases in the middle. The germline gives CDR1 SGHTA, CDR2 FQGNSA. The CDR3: CASSLSGLGTGELFF. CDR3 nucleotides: TGTGCCAGCAGCTTATCAGGGTTGGGCACCGGGGAGCTGTTTTTT.

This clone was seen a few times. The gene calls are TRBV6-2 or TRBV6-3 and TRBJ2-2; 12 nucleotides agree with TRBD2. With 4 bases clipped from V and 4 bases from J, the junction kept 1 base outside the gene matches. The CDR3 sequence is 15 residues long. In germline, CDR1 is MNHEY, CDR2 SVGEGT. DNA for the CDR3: TGTGCCAGCAGTTCTAGCGGGGGGGCCACCGGGGAGCTGTTTTTT. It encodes CASSSSGGATGELFF.

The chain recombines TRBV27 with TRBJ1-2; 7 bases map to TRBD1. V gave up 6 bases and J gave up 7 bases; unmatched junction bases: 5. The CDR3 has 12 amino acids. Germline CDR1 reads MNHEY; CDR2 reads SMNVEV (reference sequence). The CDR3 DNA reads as TGTGCCAGCAGAGAGGGGGCTGGTGGCTACACCTTC. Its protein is CASREGAGGYTF.

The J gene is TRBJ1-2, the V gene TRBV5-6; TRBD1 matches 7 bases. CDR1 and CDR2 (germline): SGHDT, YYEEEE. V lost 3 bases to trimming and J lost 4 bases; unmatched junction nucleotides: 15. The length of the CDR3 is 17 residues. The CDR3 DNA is TGTGCCAGCAGCTCTTGGGGACAGAGGACCTCTGGCTATGGCTACACCTTC. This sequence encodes CASSSWGQRTSGYGYTF.

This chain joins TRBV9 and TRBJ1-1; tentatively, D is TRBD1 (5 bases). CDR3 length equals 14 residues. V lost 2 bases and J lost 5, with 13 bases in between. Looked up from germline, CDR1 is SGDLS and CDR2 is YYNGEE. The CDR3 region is CASSVGGVRTEAFF. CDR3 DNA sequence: TGTGCCAGCAGCGTTGGAGGGGTGAGAACTGAAGCTTTCTTT. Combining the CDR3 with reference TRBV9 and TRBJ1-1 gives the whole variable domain DSGVTQTPKHLITATGQRVTLRCSPRSGDLSVYWYQQSLDQGLQFLIQYYNGEERAKGNILERFSAQQFPDLHSELNLSSLELGDSALYFCASSVGGVRTEAFFGQGTRLTVV.

This CDR3 reads CASSQGLDLPREQFF. CDR3 nucleotide sequence: TGTGCCAGCAGCCAAGGACTAGACCTCCCCCGTGAGCAGTTCTTC. This chain joins TRBV3-1 (or the pseudogene TRBV3-2) and TRBJ2-1; tentatively, D is TRBD2 (6 bases). Germline V lookup: CDR1 LGHDT, CDR2 YNNKEL (reference sequence). V was clipped by 1 base and J by 9 bases, with 16 bases between them. The CDR3 contains 15 residues.

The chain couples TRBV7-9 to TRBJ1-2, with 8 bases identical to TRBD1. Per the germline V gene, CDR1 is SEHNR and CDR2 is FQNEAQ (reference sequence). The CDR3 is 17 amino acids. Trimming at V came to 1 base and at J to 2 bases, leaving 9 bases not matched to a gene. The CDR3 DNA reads TGTGCCAGCAGCTTAGTAGGGGGACAGGAAATAAACTATGGCTACACCTTC. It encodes CASSLVGGQEINYGYTF.

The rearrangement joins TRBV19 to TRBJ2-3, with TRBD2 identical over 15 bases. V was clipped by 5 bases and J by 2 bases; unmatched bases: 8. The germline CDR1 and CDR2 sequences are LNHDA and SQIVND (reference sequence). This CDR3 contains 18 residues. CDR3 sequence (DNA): TGTGCCAGTAGTCTCGGGACTAGCGGGGGGACCTCCACAGATACGCAGTATTTT. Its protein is CASSLGTSGGTSTDTQYF.

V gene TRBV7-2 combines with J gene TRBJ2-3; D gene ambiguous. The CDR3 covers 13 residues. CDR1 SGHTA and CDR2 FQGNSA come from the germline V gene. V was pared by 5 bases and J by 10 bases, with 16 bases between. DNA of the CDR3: TGTGCCAGCAGCCTAAGGCTTGGCGGTTCGCAGTATTTT. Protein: CASSLRLGGSQYF.

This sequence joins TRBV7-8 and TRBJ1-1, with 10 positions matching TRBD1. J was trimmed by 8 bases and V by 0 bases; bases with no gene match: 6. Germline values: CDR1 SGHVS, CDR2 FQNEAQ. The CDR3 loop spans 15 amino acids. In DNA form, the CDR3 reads TGTGCCAGCAGCTTAGCCGGGACAGGGGTAAAGGAAGCTTTCTTT. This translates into CASSLAGTGVKEAFF.

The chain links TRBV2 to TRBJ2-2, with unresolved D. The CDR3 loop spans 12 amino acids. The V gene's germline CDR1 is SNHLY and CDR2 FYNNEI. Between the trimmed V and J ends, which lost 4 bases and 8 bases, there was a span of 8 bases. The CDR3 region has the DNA TGTGCCAGCAGTGGAATGAGTGGGGAGCTGTTTTTT. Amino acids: CASSGMSGELFF.

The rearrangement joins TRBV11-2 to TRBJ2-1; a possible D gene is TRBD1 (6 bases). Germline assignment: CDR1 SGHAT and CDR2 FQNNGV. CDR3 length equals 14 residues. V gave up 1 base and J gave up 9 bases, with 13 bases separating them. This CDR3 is CASSLVMGTSEQFF. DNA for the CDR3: TGTGCCAGCAGCTTAGTCATGGGGACATCTGAGCAGTTCTTC.

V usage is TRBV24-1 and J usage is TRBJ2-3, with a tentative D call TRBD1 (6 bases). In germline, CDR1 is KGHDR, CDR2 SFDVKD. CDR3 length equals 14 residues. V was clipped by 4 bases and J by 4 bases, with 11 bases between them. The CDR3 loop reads CATSDVQGPDTQYF. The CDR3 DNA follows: TGTGCCACCAGTGACGTACAGGGCCCAGATACGCAGTATTTT.

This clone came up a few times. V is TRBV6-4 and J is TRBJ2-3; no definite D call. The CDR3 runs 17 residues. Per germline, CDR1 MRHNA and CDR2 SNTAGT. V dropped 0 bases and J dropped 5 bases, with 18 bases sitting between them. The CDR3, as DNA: TGTGCCAGCAGTGACTCGAGGTGGAGACCTCGTGTAGATACGCAGTATTTT. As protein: CASSDSRWRPRVDTQYF.

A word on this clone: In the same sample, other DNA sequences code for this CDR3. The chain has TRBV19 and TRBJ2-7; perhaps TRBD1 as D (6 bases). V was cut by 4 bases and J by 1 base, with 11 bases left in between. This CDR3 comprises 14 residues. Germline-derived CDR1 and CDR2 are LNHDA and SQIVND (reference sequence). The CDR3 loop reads CASSTPGQSYEQYF. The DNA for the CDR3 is TGTGCCAGTAGTACTCCGGGACAATCCTACGAGCAGTACTTC.

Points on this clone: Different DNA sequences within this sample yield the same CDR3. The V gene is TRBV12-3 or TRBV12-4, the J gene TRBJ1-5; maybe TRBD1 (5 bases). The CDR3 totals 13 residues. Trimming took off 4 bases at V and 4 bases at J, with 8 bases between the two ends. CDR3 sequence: CASSSGGNQPQHF. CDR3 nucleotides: TGTGCCAGCAGTTCGGGGGGAAATCAGCCCCAGCATTTT.

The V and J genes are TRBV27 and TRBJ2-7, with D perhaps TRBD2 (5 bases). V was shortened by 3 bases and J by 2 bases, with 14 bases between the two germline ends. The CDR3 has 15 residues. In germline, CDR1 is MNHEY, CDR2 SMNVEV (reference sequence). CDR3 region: CASSLVRAVPYEQYF. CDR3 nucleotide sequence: TGTGCCAGCAGTTTGGTTCGAGCGGTCCCCTACGAGCAGTACTTC.

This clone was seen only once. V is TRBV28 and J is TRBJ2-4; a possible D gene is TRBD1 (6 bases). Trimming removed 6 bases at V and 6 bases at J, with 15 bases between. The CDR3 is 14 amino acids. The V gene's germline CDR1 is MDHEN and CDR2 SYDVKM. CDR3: CASSLSQGINIQYF. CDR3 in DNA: TGTGCCAGCAGCCTATCTCAGGGGATAAACATTCAGTACTTC.